The T cell receptor beta chain under discussion was sequenced for a study of shared clonotypes between healthy human individuals. For the study at large: Participating donors consisted of two women and a few men aged 18 to 49. Per-donor plates numbered three CD4 naive, three CD4 memory, two CD8 naive and one CD8 memory.

CD8 cells classed as naive were CD45RO-negative and positively selected for CCR7, excluding terminally differentiated effector memory CD45RA+ cells. Genomic DNA belonging to each subset was distributed in equal measure over several immunoSEQ plates. The method was immunoSEQ multiplex PCR; TCRdb's version includes in-frame clones alone and lacks a portion of them. The table includes around 600,000 clones, 95% detected once. The V end was cut by 3 bases, the J end by 2 bases, with 11 bases between. The CDR3 runs 14 residues. Germline loops: CDR1 MDHEN, CDR2 SYDVKM. V and J are TRBV28 and TRBJ2-7, with D unclear. The receptor was isolated from a woman younger than 45 in good health. The specimen was naive CD8+ T cells sorted from blood. The chain's CDR3 is CASSFSRTAYEQYF. The DNA for the CDR3 is TGTGCCAGCAGTTTTTCTAGGACGGCCTACGAGCAGTACTTC.